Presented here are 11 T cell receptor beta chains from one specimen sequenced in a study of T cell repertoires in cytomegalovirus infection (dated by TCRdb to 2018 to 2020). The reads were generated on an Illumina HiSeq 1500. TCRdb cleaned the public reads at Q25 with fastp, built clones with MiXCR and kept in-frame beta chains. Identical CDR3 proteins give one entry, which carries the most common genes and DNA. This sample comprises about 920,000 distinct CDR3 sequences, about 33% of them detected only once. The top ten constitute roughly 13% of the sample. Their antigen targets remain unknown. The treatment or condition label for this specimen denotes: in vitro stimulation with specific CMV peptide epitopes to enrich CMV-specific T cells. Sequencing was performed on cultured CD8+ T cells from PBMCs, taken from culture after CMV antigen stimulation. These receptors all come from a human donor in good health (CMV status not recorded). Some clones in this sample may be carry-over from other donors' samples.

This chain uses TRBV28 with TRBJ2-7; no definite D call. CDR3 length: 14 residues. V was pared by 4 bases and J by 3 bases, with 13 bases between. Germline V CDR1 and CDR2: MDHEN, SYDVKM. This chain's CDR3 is CASSSSDPIYEQYV. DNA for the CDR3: TGTGCCAGCAGTTCCAGTGACCCCATCTACGAGCAGTACGTC.

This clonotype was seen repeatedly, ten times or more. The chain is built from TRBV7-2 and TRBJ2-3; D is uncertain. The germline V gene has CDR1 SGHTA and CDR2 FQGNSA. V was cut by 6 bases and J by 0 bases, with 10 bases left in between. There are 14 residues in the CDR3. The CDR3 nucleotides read TGTGCCAGCAGGCCGGAGTGGAGCACAGATACGCAGTATTTT. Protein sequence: CASRPEWSTDTQYF.

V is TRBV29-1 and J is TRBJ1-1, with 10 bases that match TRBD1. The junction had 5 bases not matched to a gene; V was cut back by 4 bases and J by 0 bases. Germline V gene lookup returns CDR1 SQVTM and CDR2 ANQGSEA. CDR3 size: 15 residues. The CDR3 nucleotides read TGCAGCGTTGGTGGGGGACAGGGGCTGAACACTGAAGCTTTCTTT. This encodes CSVGGGQGLNTEAFF.

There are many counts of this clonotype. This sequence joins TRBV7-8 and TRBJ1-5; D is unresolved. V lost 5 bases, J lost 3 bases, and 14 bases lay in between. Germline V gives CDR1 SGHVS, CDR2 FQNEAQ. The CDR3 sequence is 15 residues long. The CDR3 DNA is TGTGCCAGCAGCCTAACGACACGGTACAATCAGCCCCAGCATTTT. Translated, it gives CASSLTTRYNQPQHF.

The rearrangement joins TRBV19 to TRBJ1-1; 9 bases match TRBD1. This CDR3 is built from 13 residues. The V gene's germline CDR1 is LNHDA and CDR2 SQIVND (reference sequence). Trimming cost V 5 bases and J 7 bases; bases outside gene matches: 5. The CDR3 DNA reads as TGTGCCAGTAGTCTCGGGACAGGGAATGAAGCTTTCTTT. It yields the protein CASSLGTGNEAFF.

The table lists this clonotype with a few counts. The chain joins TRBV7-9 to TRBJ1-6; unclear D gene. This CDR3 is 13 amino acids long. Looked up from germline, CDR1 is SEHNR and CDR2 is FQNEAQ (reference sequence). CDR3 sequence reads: CGAESSYNSPLHF. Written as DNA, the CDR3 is TGTGGGGCAGAAAGCTCCTATAATTCACCCCTCCACTTT.

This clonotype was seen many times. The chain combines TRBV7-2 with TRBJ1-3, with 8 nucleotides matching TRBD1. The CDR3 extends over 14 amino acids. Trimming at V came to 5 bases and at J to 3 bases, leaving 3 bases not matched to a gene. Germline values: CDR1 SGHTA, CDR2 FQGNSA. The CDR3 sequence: CASSPGTGGNTIYF. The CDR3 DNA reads TGTGCCAGCAGCCCGGGGACAGGTGGAAACACCATATATTTT.

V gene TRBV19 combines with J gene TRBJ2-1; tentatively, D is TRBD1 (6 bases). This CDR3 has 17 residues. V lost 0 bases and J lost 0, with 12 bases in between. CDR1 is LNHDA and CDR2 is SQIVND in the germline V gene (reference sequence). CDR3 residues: CASSIDRDTSSYNEQFF. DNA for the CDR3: TGTGCCAGTAGTATAGATCGGGACACGAGCTCCTACAATGAGCAGTTCTTC.

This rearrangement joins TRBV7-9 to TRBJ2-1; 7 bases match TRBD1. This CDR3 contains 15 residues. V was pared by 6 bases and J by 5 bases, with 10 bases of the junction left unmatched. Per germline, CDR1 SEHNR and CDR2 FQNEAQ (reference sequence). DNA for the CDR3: TGTGCCAGCAGACCGGGACAGCGCTTGGACAATGAGCAGTTCTTC. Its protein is CASRPGQRLDNEQFF.

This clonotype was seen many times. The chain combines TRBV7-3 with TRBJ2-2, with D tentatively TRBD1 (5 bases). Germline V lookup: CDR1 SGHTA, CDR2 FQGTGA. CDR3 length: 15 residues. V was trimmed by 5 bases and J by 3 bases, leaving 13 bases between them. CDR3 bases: TGTGCCAGCAGCCAACAGGAATTCCACACCGGGGAGCTGTTTTTT. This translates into CASSQQEFHTGELFF.

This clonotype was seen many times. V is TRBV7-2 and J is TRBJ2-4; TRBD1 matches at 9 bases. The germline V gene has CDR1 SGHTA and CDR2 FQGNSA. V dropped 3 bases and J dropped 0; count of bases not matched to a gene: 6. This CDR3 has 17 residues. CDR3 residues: CASSLNGQGLAKNIQYF. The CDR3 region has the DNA TGTGCCAGCAGCTTGAACGGACAGGGGTTAGCCAAAAACATTCAGTACTTC.